The 32 T cell receptor beta chains below come from one sample, sequenced in a study of cytomegalovirus exposure and HLA in healthy donors. Assay: immunoSEQ multiplex PCR; the TCRdb copy retains only in-frame clones and omits some. The top ten clones hold approximately 0.73% of a sample with under 100,000 clones, 85% to 95% of them seen once. Sample: PBMCs. Receptors originate from a young woman in good health and CMV-seronegative.

The J gene is TRBJ1-5, the V gene TRBV19, with a tentative D call TRBD1 (6 bases). The length of the CDR3 is 14 residues. Per the germline V gene, CDR1 is LNHDA and CDR2 is SQIVND (reference sequence). With 4 bases removed from V and 7 bases from J, the gap between germline ends came to 14 bases. CDR3 sequence (DNA): TGTGCCAGTAGTAGGGCGAAGAGGGGGCAGCCCCAGCATTTT. Protein product: CASSRAKRGQPQHF.

CDR3 sequence (DNA): TGCGCCAGCAGCCAGTACCGGGCCCAGTACTTC. This codes for CASSQYRAQYF. The chain has TRBV4-1 and TRBJ2-5; D gene ambiguous. This CDR3 contains 11 residues. The germline V gene has CDR1 MGHRA and CDR2 YSYEKL. Trimming cost V 3 bases and J 9 bases, with 8 bases left between them.

The genes are TRBV4-3 and TRBJ1-4; 9 positions match TRBD1. Germline trimming cut 1 base from V and 8 bases from J; bases unmatched to any gene: 8. This CDR3 region has 16 residues. Germline loops: CDR1 LGHNA, CDR2 YSLEER. In DNA, the CDR3 is TGCGCCAGCAGCCAAGTATTGGGACAGGGCGGCGAAAAACTGTTTTTT. This codes for CASSQVLGQGGEKLFF.

The table lists this clone with a few counts. The genes are TRBV30 and TRBJ1-1, with unresolved D. The CDR3 runs 10 residues. Looked up from germline, CDR1 is GTSNPN and CDR2 is SVGIG (reference sequence). V lost 2 bases and J lost 13, with 11 bases in between. CDR3: CAWSQMRHFF. CDR3 sequence (DNA): TGTGCCTGGAGTCAAATGCGGCATTTCTTT.

V is TRBV7-2 and J is TRBJ2-1, with D perhaps matching TRBD1 (5 bases). Germline V gene lookup returns CDR1 SGHTA and CDR2 FQGNSA. V lost 1 base, J lost 5 bases, and 9 bases lay in between. This CDR3 is built from 14 residues. The CDR3 protein is CASSLDRSHNEQFF. The CDR3 nucleotides are TGTGCCAGCAGCTTAGACAGGTCTCACAATGAGCAGTTCTTC.

The V and J genes are TRBV27 and TRBJ2-7, with D possibly matching TRBD2 (6 bases). V was pared by 5 bases and J by 3 bases, with 14 bases between. CDR3 size: 14 residues. The germline V gene encodes CDR1 MNHEY and CDR2 SMNVEV (reference sequence). The CDR3 is CASSQRSGLYEQYF. DNA of the CDR3: TGTGCCAGCAGTCAGCGGAGCGGGCTCTACGAGCAGTACTTC.

This clone was counted once. The chain employs TRBV11-2 and TRBJ2-4; TRBD1 matches at 7 bases. The trim removed 5 bases at V and 5 bases at J, leaving 6 bases unmatched. This CDR3 is 14 amino acids long. The germline gives CDR1 SGHAT, CDR2 FQNNGV. CDR3 in DNA: TGTGCCAGCAGCGGCCTAGGGGGCCAAAACATTCAGTACTTC. Protein product: CASSGLGGQNIQYF.

V gene TRBV9 combines with J gene TRBJ1-5; the D is unclear. Per germline, CDR1 SGDLS and CDR2 YYNGEE. The CDR3 has 15 residues. V shed 0 bases and J shed 0 bases, with 7 bases lying between them. The CDR3: CASSVDGNSNQPQHF. CDR3 coding DNA: TGTGCCAGCAGCGTAGACGGGAATAGCAATCAGCCCCAGCATTTT.

A single count supports this clone. The rearrangement uses TRBV27 and TRBJ2-5, with 14 bases fitting TRBD2. The CDR3 totals 17 residues. Unmatched junction bases numbered 6, after V lost 6 bases and J lost 0 bases. From germline, CDR1 is MNHEY and CDR2 SMNVEV (reference sequence). As DNA, the CDR3 is TGTGCCAGCAGACCCGGACTAGCGGGAGGCAACCAAGAGACCCAGTACTTC. This codes for CASRPGLAGGNQETQYF.

The chain uses TRBV6-6 and TRBJ2-1, with D uncertain. The CDR3 is 13 amino acids. Between the trimmed V and J ends, which lost 5 bases and 4 bases, there was a span of 9 bases. CDR1 MNHNY and CDR2 SVGAGI come from the germline V gene (reference sequence). CDR3 amino acids: CASSTTRYNEQFF. CDR3 nucleotides: TGTGCCAGCAGTACTACCCGGTACAATGAGCAGTTCTTC.

The rearrangement uses TRBV2 and TRBJ2-3; D not certain. V dropped 7 bases and J dropped 2 bases, with 10 bases sitting between them. Germline V lookup: CDR1 SNHLY, CDR2 FYNNEI. The CDR3 extends over 13 amino acids. CDR3 residues: CASMRQNTDTQYF. The CDR3 region has the DNA TGTGCCAGCATGAGGCAGAACACAGATACGCAGTATTTT.

Concerning this clone itself: The sample carries other DNA sequences with the same CDR3. The genes are TRBV7-2 and TRBJ2-7, with a weak D call TRBD2 (6 bases). The V end lost 0 bases, the J end lost 2 bases, and 8 bases lay between the germline ends. From germline, CDR1 is SGHTA and CDR2 FQGNSA. This CDR3 has 14 amino acids. CDR3 sequence reads: CASSLAEGPYEQYF. The CDR3 nucleotides are TGTGCCAGCAGCTTAGCGGAGGGGCCCTACGAGCAGTACTTC.

V and J are TRBV14 and TRBJ2-1; 7 bases match TRBD2. The CDR3 has 17 residues. The germline CDR1 and CDR2 sequences are SGHDN and FVKESK. Trimming removed 0 bases from V and 1 base from J; junction bases left unmatched: 6. The CDR3 sequence: CASSQDWGGWSYNEQFF. CDR3 bases: TGTGCCAGCAGCCAAGATTGGGGAGGGTGGTCCTACAATGAGCAGTTCTTC. Variable domain in full (rest from reference TRBV14 and TRBJ2-1): EAGVTQFPSHSVIEKGQTVTLRCDPISGHDNLYWYRRVMGKEIKFLLHFVKESKQDESGMPNNRFLAERTGGTYSTLKVQPAELEDSGVYFCASSQDWGGWSYNEQFFGPGTRLTVL.

This chain connects TRBV12-2 to TRBJ2-5; TRBD2, the table's D call, was not compared with the DNA. TRBV12-2 is reported as a pseudogene. The CDR3 sequence is 16 residues long. CDR3 protein: CASRPGTSGVGETQYF. DNA for the CDR3: TGTGCAAGTCGCCCAGGCACTAGCGGGGTTGGAGAGACCCAGTACTTC.

This chain links TRBV10-3 with TRBJ2-2, with 7 positions matching TRBD2. Trimming cost V 6 bases and J 1 base; bases outside gene matches: 14. Germline V CDR1 and CDR2: ENHRY, SYGVKD. The CDR3 spans 18 residues. The CDR3 coding sequence is TGTGCCATCAGCGAGGGGCTAGCGGATAAGGGGAACACCGGGGAGCTGTTTTTT. This encodes CAISEGLADKGNTGELFF.

This rearrangement joins TRBV13 to TRBJ2-7; 8 nucleotides align to TRBD2. CDR1 and CDR2 from the germline V gene are PRHDT and FYEKMQ (reference sequence). The CDR3 has 14 residues. J lost 5 bases, V lost 5 bases, and 8 bases had no gene match. The chain's CDR3 is CASSLGRVLNEQYF. The CDR3 bases are TGTGCCAGCAGCCTCGGGAGGGTTTTGAACGAGCAGTACTTC.

This clone was seen once. The V gene is TRBV6-5, the J gene TRBJ1-1; the D gene is possibly TRBD1 (6 bases). V lost 5 bases and J 6 bases, leaving 19 bases between the germline ends. This CDR3 comprises 15 residues. The germline gives CDR1 MNHEY, CDR2 SVGAGI. CDR3: CASSRSTGRFAEAFF. The DNA of the CDR3 is TGTGCCAGCAGTCGCTCTACAGGGCGCTTTGCTGAAGCTTTCTTT.

The chain has TRBV5-4 and TRBJ2-1; D might be TRBD2 (5 bases). V lost 4 bases and J lost 5, with 10 bases in between. The germline V gene has CDR1 SGHNT and CDR2 YYREEE (reference sequence). The CDR3 spans 13 residues. The CDR3 loop is CASSAEGDNEQFF. CDR3 in DNA: TGTGCCAGCAGCGCTGAGGGCGACAATGAGCAGTTCTTC.

This chain joins TRBV5-4 and TRBJ2-3; 12 nucleotides align to TRBD2. CDR1 SGHNT and CDR2 YYREEE come from the germline V gene (reference sequence). Losses at the gene ends were 4 bases for V and 6 bases for J; bases not matched to a gene: 9. The CDR3 runs to 16 residues. CDR3 in DNA: TGTGCCAGCAGCGGGACGACTAGCGGGAGTCTGGATACGCAGTATTTT. Translating it yields CASSGTTSGSLDTQYF.

This chain uses TRBV14 with TRBJ1-2, with D possibly being TRBD1 (5 bases). Germline CDR1 reads SGHDN; CDR2 reads FVKESK. The CDR3 loop spans 13 amino acids. The ends were cut back, 7 bases at V and 4 bases at J, with 13 bases in the middle. The chain's CDR3 is CASTGSDTYGYTF. In DNA, the CDR3 is TGTGCCAGCACTGGGTCGGACACCTATGGCTACACCTTC.

This clone was found many times. The chain couples TRBV10-3 to TRBJ2-3; 9 bases map to TRBD1. Germline V CDR1 and CDR2: ENHRY, SYGVKD. There are 18 residues in the CDR3. Losses at the gene ends were 6 bases for V and 0 bases for J; bases not matched to a gene: 13. CDR3 in DNA: TGTGCCATCAGCCGGGACAGGGTTTCTCCTACTAGCACAGATACGCAGTATTTT. It specifies CAISRDRVSPTSTDTQYF.

V gene TRBV7-9 combines with J gene TRBJ1-2; 7 positions match TRBD1. Trimming took 1 base from V and 0 from J; bases not matched to a gene: 8. CDR1 and CDR2 from the germline V gene are SEHNR and FQNEAQ (reference sequence). This CDR3 comprises 17 residues. The CDR3 spells CASSLESQGRTNYGYTF. CDR3 DNA sequence: TGTGCCAGCAGCTTAGAATCACAGGGGAGGACTAACTATGGCTACACCTTC.

The chain links TRBV5-4 to TRBJ2-2; 10 bases match TRBD2. Germline V gene sequence: CDR1 SGHNT, CDR2 YYREEE (reference sequence). The CDR3 length is 19 residues. V trimming: 2 bases; J trimming: 3 bases; junction bases outside the gene matches: 13. The CDR3 DNA reads TGTGCCAGCAGCTTATTCCCTAGCGGGAGAAGCGCGGACACCGGGGAGCTGTTTTTT. It specifies CASSLFPSGRSADTGELFF. Drawing the rest from reference TRBV5-4 and TRBJ2-2, the complete variable domain is ETGVTQSPTHLIKTRGQQVTLRCSSQSGHNTVSWYQQALGQGPQFIFQYYREEENGRGNFPPRFSGLQFPNYSSELNVNALELDDSALYLCASSLFPSGRSADTGELFFGEGSRLTVL.

The chain carries TRBV7-2 and TRBJ2-3; 8 nucleotides match TRBD2. The junction had 11 bases not matched to a gene; V was cut back by 4 bases and J by 2 bases. CDR3 size: 17 residues. Germline loops: CDR1 SGHTA, CDR2 FQGNSA. CDR3 DNA: TGTGCCAGCAGCTCCAGGAGCGGGAGTGAGCTCACAGATACGCAGTATTTT. Its protein is CASSSRSGSELTDTQYF.

V is TRBV2 and J is TRBJ1-4; no definite D call. Germline V lookup: CDR1 SNHLY, CDR2 FYNNEI. CDR3 length: 18 amino acids. The germline V and J ends were trimmed by 5 bases and 1 base, with 20 bases remaining between them. CDR3 sequence reads: CASSSTGVWIKTNEKLFF. The CDR3 DNA is TGTGCCAGCAGTTCTACCGGAGTTTGGATCAAAACTAATGAAAAACTGTTTTTT.

This chain uses TRBV5-4 with TRBJ1-1; D might be TRBD1 (6 bases). The CDR3 spans 14 residues. Germline assignment: CDR1 SGHNT and CDR2 YYREEE (reference sequence). V was trimmed by 4 bases and J by 0 bases, leaving 10 bases between them. CDR3 DNA sequence: TGTGCCAGCAGCGTGGACAGAGTGAACACTGAAGCTTTCTTT. The encoded protein is CASSVDRVNTEAFF.

This sequence joins TRBV11-2 and TRBJ1-2, with TRBD1 identical over 9 bases. Germline CDR1 and CDR2: SGHAT and FQNNGV. The CDR3 length is 16 residues. The ends lost 5 bases at V and 7 bases at J; junction bases unmatched: 14. The CDR3 bases are TGTGCCAGCAGCATGGGGCTTCCGGGACAGGGAGGTGGCTACACCTTC. Encoded protein: CASSMGLPGQGGGYTF.

The chain joins TRBV7-9 to TRBJ1-1; no clear D. The CDR3 runs 13 residues. The germline CDR1 and CDR2 sequences are SEHNR and FQNEAQ (reference sequence). V lost 5 bases, J lost 0 bases, and 7 bases lay in between. CDR3 region: CASSETLNTEAFF. In nucleotides, the CDR3 is TGTGCCAGCAGCGAGACACTGAACACTGAAGCTTTCTTT.

The rearrangement links TRBV6-1 to TRBJ1-3, with D unclear. The V gene's germline CDR1 is MNHNS and CDR2 SASEGT. CDR3 length equals 16 residues. The V and J ends lost 3 bases and 2 bases respectively, with 14 bases between them. The CDR3 protein is CASSDQVFVAGNTIYF. As DNA, the CDR3 is TGTGCCAGCAGTGATCAGGTTTTCGTGGCTGGAAACACCATATATTTT.

The V gene is TRBV27, the J gene TRBJ2-3; a weak D match, TRBD1 (5 bases). V dropped 3 bases and J dropped 2 bases, with 12 bases sitting between them. This CDR3 spans 15 amino acids. Per the germline V gene, CDR1 is MNHEY and CDR2 is SMNVEV (reference sequence). CDR3 DNA: TGTGCCAGCAGTTTGCAAAGGGGTTTCACAGATACGCAGTATTTT. Encoded protein: CASSLQRGFTDTQYF.

CDR3: CASSRRDSLSSYNEQFF. DNA for the CDR3: TGTGCCAGCAGCCGACGGGACAGTCTGAGCTCCTACAATGAGCAGTTCTTC. V usage is TRBV11-3 and J usage is TRBJ2-1; 7 positions agree with TRBD1. In germline, CDR1 is SGHNT, CDR2 YENEEA. The CDR3 contains 17 residues. V shed 5 bases and J 0 bases; nucleotides not matched to a gene: 10.

This chain connects TRBV7-2 to TRBJ2-7; weak D call: TRBD2 (6 bases). Per the germline V gene, CDR1 is SGHTA and CDR2 is FQGNSA. V was cut by 3 bases and J by 3 bases, with 9 bases left in between. The CDR3 totals 13 residues. CDR3 coding DNA: TGTGCCAGCAGCTTGGGACTGTTCTACGAGCAGTACTTC. This sequence encodes CASSLGLFYEQYF.